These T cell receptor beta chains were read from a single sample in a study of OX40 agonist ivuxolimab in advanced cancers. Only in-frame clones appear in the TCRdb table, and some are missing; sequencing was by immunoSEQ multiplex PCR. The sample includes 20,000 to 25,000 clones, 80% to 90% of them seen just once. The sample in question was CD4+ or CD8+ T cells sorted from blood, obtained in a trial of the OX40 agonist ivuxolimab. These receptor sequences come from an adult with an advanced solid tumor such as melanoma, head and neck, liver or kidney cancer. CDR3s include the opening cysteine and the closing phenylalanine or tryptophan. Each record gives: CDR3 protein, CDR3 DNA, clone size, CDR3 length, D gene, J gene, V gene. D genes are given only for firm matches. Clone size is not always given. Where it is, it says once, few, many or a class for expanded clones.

CASSERYIYEQYF	TGTGCCAGCAGTGAAAGATACATCTACGAGCAGTACTTC	once	13	.	TRBJ2-7	TRBV25-1
CASSTIQGVHEQFF	TGTGCCAGCAGCACCATACAGGGAGTCCATGAGCAGTTCTTC	.	14	.	TRBJ2-1	TRBV7-3
CASRQVDLSYNSPLHF	TGTGCCAGTAGGCAGGTCGACCTCTCCTATAATTCACCCCTCCACTTT	few	16	.	TRBJ1-6	TRBV19
CASGGARQYF	TGTGCCAGCGGTGGGGCCAGGCAGTACTTC	.	10	.	TRBJ2-5	TRBV27
CASSALNEKLFF	TGTGCCAGCAGCGCCCTTAATGAAAAACTGTTTTTT	.	12	.	TRBJ1-4	TRBV13
CASSVVGTGTDTQYF	TGTGCCAGCAGCGTAGTAGGGACAGGGACAGATACGCAGTATTTT	.	15	TRBD1	TRBJ2-3	TRBV9
CASRGGSPLHF	TGTGCCAGTCGGGGGGGTTCACCCCTCCACTTT	.	11	.	TRBJ1-6	TRBV19
CASSKSEGTGDGNTIYF	TGTGCCAGCAGTAAAAGTGAGGGAACAGGGGATGGAAACACCATATATTTT	.	17	TRBD1	TRBJ1-3	TRBV6-4
CASSAGAPTDTQYF	TGTGCCAGCAGCGCCGGGGCGCCCACAGATACGCAGTATTTT	.	14	.	TRBJ2-3	TRBV9
CASSLTAELFF	TGTGCCAGCAGCTTAACAGCGGAGCTGTTTTTT	.	11	.	TRBJ2-2	TRBV7-3
CARRTGRDTQETQYF	TGTGCCAGGCGGACAGGGCGCGATACACAAGAGACCCAGTACTTC	.	15	TRBD1	TRBJ2-5	TRBV19
CASSVGTVPDTQYF	TGTGCCAGCAGCGTCGGGACAGTCCCAGATACGCAGTATTTT	few	14	TRBD1	TRBJ2-3	TRBV11-3
CAISDGQLATNEKLFF	TGTGCCATCAGTGATGGGCAGCTAGCAACTAATGAAAAACTGTTTTTT	once	16	.	TRBJ1-4	TRBV10-3
CASSLDAGSSYNEQFF	TGTGCCAGCAGCTTGGATGCTGGCAGCTCCTACAATGAGCAGTTCTTC	.	16	.	TRBJ2-1	TRBV5-4
CASNGYGAAPMDGYTF	TGTGCCAGCAACGGATACGGAGCGGCCCCAATGGATGGCTACACCTTC	.	16	.	TRBJ1-2	TRBV28
CASSYTGGSTDTQYF	TGTGCCAGCAGTTACACCGGGGGAAGCACAGATACGCAGTATTTT	.	15	.	TRBJ2-3	TRBV2
CASSYDYTDTQYF	TGTGCCAGCAGTTACGACTACACAGATACGCAGTATTTT	.	13	.	TRBJ2-3	TRBV6-6
CASSRDGYEQYF	TGTGCCAGCAGCCGGGACGGCTACGAGCAGTACTTC	.	12	.	TRBJ2-7	TRBV28
CASSFTENQPQHF	TGTGCCAGCAGTTTTACTGAGAATCAGCCCCAGCATTTT	.	13	.	TRBJ1-5	TRBV27
CASSPAGDTQYF	TGCGCCAGCAGCCCCGCCGGAGATACGCAGTATTTT	.	12	.	TRBJ2-3	TRBV5-1
CASSTTGGPGSYGYTF	TGTGCCAGTAGTACGACAGGGGGCCCCGGTTCTTATGGCTACACCTTC	.	16	TRBD1	TRBJ1-2	TRBV19
CSVEGTYSYEQYF	TGCAGCGTTGAAGGGACTTACTCCTACGAGCAGTACTTC	.	13	.	TRBJ2-7	TRBV29-1
CASSVAGGWETQYF	TGTGCCAGCAGCGTAGCTGGGGGGTGGGAGACCCAGTACTTC	.	14	.	TRBJ2-5	TRBV9
CASSPGRQSTDTQYF	TGTGCCAGCAGCCCCGGACGCCAGAGCACAGATACGCAGTATTTT	medium-sized	15	.	TRBJ2-3	TRBV7-9
CASSLGQGAQEQYF	TGCGCCAGCAGCTTGGGACAGGGGGCGCAAGAGCAGTACTTC	.	14	TRBD1	TRBJ2-5	TRBV5-1
CASSSPREGLEQYF	TGTGCCAGCAGCTCCCCTCGGGAGGGCCTTGAGCAGTACTTC	.	14	TRBD2	TRBJ2-7	TRBV13
CASSVSEDSPYEQYF	TGTGCCAGCAGCGTATCAGAGGACAGTCCCTACGAGCAGTACTTC	.	15	.	TRBJ2-7	TRBV9
CASSYQGPYEQYF	TGTGCCAGCAGTTACCAGGGCCCCTACGAGCAGTACTTC	.	13	.	TRBJ2-7	TRBV6-5
CASSPGTVDYEQYF	TGTGCCAGCAGCCCCGGGACAGTGGATTACGAGCAGTACTTC	.	14	TRBD1	TRBJ2-7	TRBV5-8
CASSARDRATEAFF	TGTGCCAGCAGCGCCCGGGACAGGGCAACTGAAGCTTTCTTT	.	14	TRBD1	TRBJ1-1	TRBV9
CASSWYHVAGPDGEQFF	TGTGCCAGCAGCTGGTACCACGTCGCGGGTCCGGACGGTGAGCAGTTCTTC	.	17	.	TRBJ2-1	TRBV5-6
CASSQDGGFNEKLFF	TGCGCCAGCAGCCAAGATGGGGGGTTTAATGAAAAACTGTTTTTT	.	15	.	TRBJ1-4	TRBV4-1
CASTQTSGAYNEQFF	TGTGCCAGCACCCAGACAAGCGGGGCGTACAATGAGCAGTTCTTC	few	15	TRBD2	TRBJ2-1	TRBV6-1
CASSLTGAGNQPQHF	TGTGCCAGCAGTCTAACAGGAGCGGGCAATCAGCCCCAGCATTTT	.	15	.	TRBJ1-5	TRBV27
CASSLDPLVEKLFF	TGTGCCAGCAGCTTGGACCCCCTGGTGGAAAAACTGTTTTTT	.	14	.	TRBJ1-4	TRBV5-4
CASSLGPGFENNSPLHF	TGTGCCAGCAGCTTAGGACCGGGGTTCGAAAATAATTCACCCCTCCACTTT	.	17	.	TRBJ1-6	TRBV7-3
CASSPASGGYNEQFF	TGTGCCAGCAGCCCGGCTAGCGGGGGCTACAATGAGCAGTTCTTC	.	15	TRBD2	TRBJ2-1	TRBV11-1
CAAGQEYTEAFF	TGTGCCGCGGGACAGGAGTACACTGAAGCTTTCTTT	.	12	TRBD1	TRBJ1-1	TRBV6-7
CASSYSTKSSYNEQFF	TGTGCCAGCAGCTATTCGACAAAGAGCTCCTACAATGAGCAGTTCTTC	few	16	.	TRBJ2-1	TRBV7-8
CASSVQGSYNEQFF	TGTGCCAGTAGTGTACAGGGGTCCTACAATGAGCAGTTCTTC	.	14	TRBD1	TRBJ2-1	TRBV19
CATRDTSGELFF	TGTGCCACCCGGGACACCTCCGGGGAGCTGTTTTTT	.	12	.	TRBJ2-2	TRBV2
CASRRGRSDTQYF	TGCGCCAGCAGAAGGGGGCGATCAGATACGCAGTATTTT	.	13	TRBD1	TRBJ2-3	TRBV5-1
CASSLQGADTEAFF	TGCGCCAGCAGCCTCCAGGGGGCTGACACTGAAGCTTTCTTT	medium-sized	14	TRBD1	TRBJ1-1	TRBV4-1
CASSSGGTQETQYF	TGTGCCAGCAGTAGCGGGGGAACTCAAGAGACCCAGTACTTC	.	14	TRBD2	TRBJ2-5	TRBV9
CASSIELRYQETQYF	TGTGCCAGCAGTATAGAGCTAAGGTACCAAGAGACCCAGTACTTC	.	15	.	TRBJ2-5	TRBV7-2
CASSSYRDPYEQYF	TGTGCCAGCAGCTCCTACAGGGACCCCTACGAGCAGTACTTC	.	14	.	TRBJ2-7	TRBV28
CASSLRRGTYEQYF	TGTGCCAGCAGCTTACGAAGGGGAACCTACGAGCAGTACTTC	.	14	.	TRBJ2-7	TRBV7-8
CASSPWTGANEKLFF	TGTGCCAGCAGCCCCTGGACAGGAGCCAATGAAAAACTGTTTTTT	once	15	TRBD1	TRBJ1-4	TRBV5-8
CSARPPGLDQETQYF	TGCAGCGCCCGACCCCCAGGGTTGGACCAAGAGACCCAGTACTTC	.	15	.	TRBJ2-5	TRBV29-1
CASRSDGPGTEAFF	TGTGCCAGCAGATCGGACGGGCCCGGCACTGAAGCTTTCTTT	.	14	.	TRBJ1-1	TRBV2
CSVERDTSYNEQFF	TGCAGCGTTGAGCGCGATACCTCCTACAATGAGCAGTTCTTC	.	14	.	TRBJ2-1	TRBV29-1
CASSPQGAEAFF	TGTGCCAGCAGCCCCCAAGGGGCTGAAGCTTTCTTT	few	12	.	TRBJ1-1	TRBV9
CASSEPGVAGVLHEQYF	TGTGCCAGCAGTGAACCCGGGGTAGCGGGGGTCCTCCACGAGCAGTACTTC	.	17	TRBD2	TRBJ2-7	TRBV25-1